The 9 T cell receptor beta chains listed next were all sequenced from one sample in a study of PD-L1 blockade in urothelial cancer (TCRdb year 2017). The library was obtained by the immunoSEQ multiplex PCR assay. TCRdb's version of the immuneACCESS table is confined to in-frame rearrangements and falls short of the full clone set. An unresolved V gene accounts for under half of the shortfall where checked; the remainder is of unknown origin. The sample data list 45,000 to 60,000 clones, and 88% of these were observed just once. The ten largest make up 2% to 3% of the sample. According to the study, the label for this sample's time point signals: peripheral blood 6 weeks after treatment start. The sample consisted of PBMCs, taken around atezolizumab (anti-PD-L1) treatment. These receptors were taken from a man in his sixties with urothelial cancer.

This chain uses TRBV18 with TRBJ2-7; 9 nucleotides match TRBD1. Trimming removed 3 bases from V and 2 bases from J; junction bases left unmatched: 11. The CDR3 consists of 17 residues. Germline CDR1 reads KGHSH; CDR2 reads LQKENI. CDR3 bases: TGTGCCAGCTCACCCTTTGCCTCGGGACAGGGAACCTACGAGCAGTACTTC. Translated, it gives CASSPFASGQGTYEQYF.

This sequence joins TRBV9 and TRBJ2-5, with TRBD1 matching over 12 bases. V lost 3 bases to trimming and J lost 6 bases; unmatched junction nucleotides: 6. This CDR3 has 15 residues. Germline-derived CDR1 and CDR2 are SGDLS and YYNGEE. The CDR3 coding sequence is TGTGCCAGCAGCGACGGGACAGGGGGCATAAAGACCCAGTACTTC. Translating it yields CASSDGTGGIKTQYF.

V usage is TRBV5-1 and J usage is TRBJ2-5; D is possibly TRBD2 (5 bases). CDR1 is SGHRS and CDR2 is YFSETQ in the germline V gene. The CDR3 loop spans 14 amino acids. V was shortened by 1 base and J by 2 bases, with 9 bases between the two germline ends. Here the CDR3 DNA reads TGCGCCAGCAGCTTGTCAGGAGGACAAGAGACCCAGTACTTC. Its protein is CASSLSGGQETQYF.

The chain joins TRBV6-5 to TRBJ1-4; a possible D gene is TRBD1 (6 bases). The CDR3 runs to 14 residues. V lost 4 bases and J 6 bases, leaving 12 bases between the germline ends. Germline CDR1 is MNHEY and CDR2 is SVGAGI. In nucleotides, the CDR3 is TGTGCCAGCAGTTTAGGACAGCCTTATGAAAAACTGTTTTTT. It yields the protein CASSLGQPYEKLFF.

CDR3 protein: CASGLALSDTQYF. DNA for the CDR3: TGTGCCAGCGGACTAGCCTTATCAGATACGCAGTATTTT. This chain links TRBV9 with TRBJ2-3; 8 positions agree with TRBD2. The CDR3 covers 13 residues. CDR1 is SGDLS and CDR2 is YYNGEE in the germline V gene. The V gene end was trimmed by 7 bases and the J gene end by 4 bases; junction bases not matched to a gene: 5.

The chain recombines TRBV6-4 with TRBJ2-2, with 9 bases matching TRBD1. The CDR3 spans 14 residues. J lost 4 bases, V lost 4 bases, and 1 base had no gene match. CDR1 MRHNA and CDR2 SNTAGT come from the germline V gene. CDR3 DNA: TGTGCCAGCAGTGGACAGGGGGGCACCGGGGAGCTGTTTTTT. As protein: CASSGQGGTGELFF.

This chain connects TRBV19 to TRBJ2-1, with TRBD2 matching 9 bases. This CDR3 contains 15 residues. CDR1 is LNHDA, CDR2 SQIVND, per germline (reference sequence). The ends lost 3 bases at V and 4 bases at J; junction bases unmatched: 4. This CDR3 is CASSIPSGAYNEQFF. The CDR3 DNA is TGTGCCAGTAGTATCCCTAGCGGGGCTTACAATGAGCAGTTCTTC.

The V call is TRBV6-4, the J call TRBJ2-3; 7 nucleotides agree with TRBD2. J was trimmed by 3 bases and V by 8 bases; bases with no gene match: 8. This CDR3 is 14 amino acids long. CDR1 is MRHNA and CDR2 is SNTAGT in the germline V gene. The DNA for the CDR3 is TGTGCCAGCGGGAGCGGGGCTCAGACAGATACGCAGTATTTT. It specifies CASGSGAQTDTQYF.

The chain combines TRBV4-3 with TRBJ1-3, with 7 bases fitting TRBD1. The CDR3 sequence is 16 residues long. Trimming cost V 0 bases and J 0 bases; bases outside gene matches: 2. Looked up from germline, CDR1 is LGHNA and CDR2 is YSLEER. The CDR3 reads CASSQEGTVSGNTIYF. The DNA for the CDR3 is TGCGCCAGCAGCCAAGAAGGGACAGTCTCTGGAAACACCATATATTTT.